A single sample is the source of the 4 T cell receptor beta chains below, sequenced in a study of T-cell memory formation after mild COVID-19. TCRdb independently ran MiXCR on the 5' RACE reads; one entry per CDR3 protein. This sample has a few hundred thousand distinct CDR3 sequences; roughly 19% occur once, and the top ten carry around 20%. Material for sequencing was PBMCs or a T cell subset sorted from them (not recorded which). The receptors derive from a man younger than 30 who had mild COVID-19 (a few samples of this study predate the infection). Cell type and time point are not known.

This clonotype was counted between two and nine times. The chain recombines TRBV28 with TRBJ1-5; D is ambiguous. Germline V lookup: CDR1 MDHEN, CDR2 SYDVKM. This CDR3 spans 15 amino acids. V was clipped by 8 bases and J by 2 bases, with 16 bases between them. The CDR3 loop is CASAWLGRGNQPQHF. Written as DNA, the CDR3 is TGTGCCAGCGCATGGTTGGGGAGGGGCAATCAGCCCCAGCATTTT. Variable domain in full (rest from reference TRBV28 and TRBJ1-5): DVKVTQSSRYLVKRTGEKVFLECVQDMDHENMFWYRQDPGLGLRLIYFSYDVKMKEKGDIPEGYSVSREKKERFSLILESASTNQTSMYLCASAWLGRGNQPQHFGDGTRLSIL.

Only a few counts were recorded for this clonotype. This chain uses TRBV12-3 or TRBV12-4 with TRBJ2-1; 11 nucleotides align to TRBD2. J gave up 4 bases and V 5 bases, and 4 bases lay outside the gene matches. The CDR3 has 15 residues. CDR3 in DNA: TGTGCCAGCAGTGCACTAGCGGGGGAGTACAATGAGCAGTTCTTC. The encoded protein is CASSALAGEYNEQFF.

This clonotype has only a few counts. The chain combines TRBV4-1 with TRBJ1-5; unclear D gene. Trimming cost V 4 bases and J 5 bases, with 9 bases left between them. There are 13 residues in the CDR3. The germline CDR1 and CDR2 sequences are MGHRA and YSYEKL. CDR3 sequence: CASSPNGYQPQHF. CDR3 nucleotide sequence: TGCGCCAGCAGCCCTAACGGTTATCAGCCCCAGCATTTT.

V usage is TRBV24-1 and J usage is TRBJ1-1; D uncertain. V dropped 6 bases and J dropped 7 bases, with 8 bases sitting between them. Per germline, CDR1 KGHDR and CDR2 SFDVKD. This CDR3 spans 11 amino acids. The CDR3 loop is CATSLGVEAFF. DNA for the CDR3: TGTGCCACCAGTTTGGGAGTTGAAGCTTTCTTT.